The T cell receptor (beta chain) described here comes from a study of CD4 T cells in relation to SARS-CoV-2 and coronaviruses. Overall study context: PBMCs were cultured with antigen for roughly 11 days before TCR beta sequencing. Controls used an HIV-1 Nef peptide pool or no peptide.

This CDR3 is built from 17 residues. A remark on this clone: Antigen specificity is unknown.

The unexposed donors gave CD4+ T cells in 2011-2018, prior to COVID-19. Isolation of CD4+ T cells took place after around 11 days in culture. Testing used SARS-CoV-2 S/N and four cold-coronavirus spikes on unexposed-donor CD4+ T cells, cells permitting. Each well had approximately 2.2 million PBMCs in approximately 5% human AB serum with IL-2. The data were produced by immunoSEQ multiplex PCR, yet TCRdb's version contains in-frame clones alone and is incomplete. Altogether 18,000 or so clones are present, under 85% being singletons, with the ten largest covering around 30%. The sample was CD4+ T cells from PBMCs, cultured in vitro. J is TRBJ1-4 and V is TRBV21-1. TRBV21-1 is assigned pseudogene status. This TCR came from a human donor in good health. The CDR3 DNA follows: TGTGCCAGCAGCAAATCAACAATGGACCCACCCAATGAAAAACTGTTTTTT. It codes for CASSKSTMDPPNEKLFF.